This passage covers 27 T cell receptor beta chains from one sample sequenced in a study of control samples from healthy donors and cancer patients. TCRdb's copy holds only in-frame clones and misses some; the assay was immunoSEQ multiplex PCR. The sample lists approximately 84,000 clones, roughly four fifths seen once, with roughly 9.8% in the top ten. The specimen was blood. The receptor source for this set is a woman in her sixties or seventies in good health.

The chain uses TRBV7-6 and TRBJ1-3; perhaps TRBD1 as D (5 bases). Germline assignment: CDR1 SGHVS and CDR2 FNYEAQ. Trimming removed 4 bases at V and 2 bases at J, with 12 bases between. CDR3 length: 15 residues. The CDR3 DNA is TGTGCCAGCAGCTACTCACGGGGCCCTGGAAACACCATATATTTT. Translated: CASSYSRGPGNTIYF.

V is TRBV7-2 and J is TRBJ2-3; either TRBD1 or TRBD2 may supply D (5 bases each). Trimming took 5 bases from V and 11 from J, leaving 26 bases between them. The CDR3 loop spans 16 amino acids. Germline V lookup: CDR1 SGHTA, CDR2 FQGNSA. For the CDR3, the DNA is TGTGCCAGCAGCCTCCAGGGTCAGGGTCTCTCAAGCGGGCAGTATTTT. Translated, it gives CASSLQGQGLSSGQYF.

For the CDR3, the DNA is TGTGCCAGCAGTAAAACAGGGGCAGAGACCCAGTACTTC. Protein: CASSKTGAETQYF. The rearrangement uses TRBV12-3 or TRBV12-4 and TRBJ2-5; 7 bases match TRBD1. This CDR3 spans 13 amino acids. With V trimmed by 5 bases and J by 4 bases, 4 bases remained unmatched.

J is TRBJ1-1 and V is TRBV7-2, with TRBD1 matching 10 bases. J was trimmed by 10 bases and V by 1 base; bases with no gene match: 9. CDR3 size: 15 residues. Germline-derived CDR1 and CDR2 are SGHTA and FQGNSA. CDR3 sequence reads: CASSLVATGGLRAFF. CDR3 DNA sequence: TGTGCCAGCAGCTTAGTTGCGACAGGGGGCCTTCGAGCTTTCTTT. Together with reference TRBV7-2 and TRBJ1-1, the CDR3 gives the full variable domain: GAGVSQSPSNKVTEKGKDVELRCDPISGHTALYWYRQSLGQGLEFLIYFQGNSAPDKSGLPSDRFSAERTGGSVSTLTIQRTQQEDSAVYLCASSLVATGGLRAFFGQGTRLTVV.

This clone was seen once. In DNA, the CDR3 is TGTGCCAGCAGCTTAACCGGACAGGGAACGCAGCCCCAGCATTTT. Encoded protein: CASSLTGQGTQPQHF. The V and J genes are TRBV7-2 and TRBJ1-5, with 8 bases aligning to TRBD1. CDR1 SGHTA and CDR2 FQGNSA come from the germline V gene. The length of the CDR3 is 15 residues. Unmatched junction bases numbered 7, after V lost 2 bases and J lost 7 bases.

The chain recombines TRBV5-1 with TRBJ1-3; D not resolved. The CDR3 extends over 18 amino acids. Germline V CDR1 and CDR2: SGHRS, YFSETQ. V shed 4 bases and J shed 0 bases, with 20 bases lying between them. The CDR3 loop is CASSPHADWTSSGNTIYF. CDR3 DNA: TGCGCCAGCAGCCCGCACGCGGACTGGACCTCCTCTGGAAACACCATATATTTT.

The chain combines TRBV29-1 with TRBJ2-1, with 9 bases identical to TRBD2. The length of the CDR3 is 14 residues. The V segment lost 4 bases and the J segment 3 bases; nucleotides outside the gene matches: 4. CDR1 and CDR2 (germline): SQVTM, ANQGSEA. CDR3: CSVATSGYYNEQFF. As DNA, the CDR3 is TGCAGCGTTGCCACTAGCGGGTACTACAATGAGCAGTTCTTC.

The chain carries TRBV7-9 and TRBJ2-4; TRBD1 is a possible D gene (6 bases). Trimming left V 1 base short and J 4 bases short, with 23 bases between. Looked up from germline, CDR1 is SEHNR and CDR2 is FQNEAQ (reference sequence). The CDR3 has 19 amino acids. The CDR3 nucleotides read TGTGCCAGCAGCTTAGTAGGGTTTTTGGGGGCCGCGGAGAAAAACATTCAGTACTTC. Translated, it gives CASSLVGFLGAAEKNIQYF.

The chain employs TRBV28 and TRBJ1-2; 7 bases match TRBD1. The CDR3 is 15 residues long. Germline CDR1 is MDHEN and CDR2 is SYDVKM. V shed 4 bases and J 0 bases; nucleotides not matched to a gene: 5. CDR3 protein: CASSSPGGPNYGYTF. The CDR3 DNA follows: TGTGCCAGCAGTTCCCCAGGGGGGCCTAACTATGGCTACACCTTC.

Here the CDR3 reads CASSEQSLRETQYF. The CDR3 DNA sequence: TGTGCCAGCAGTGAGCAAAGTTTAAGGGAGACCCAGTACTTC. The chain links TRBV6-1 to TRBJ2-5; D ambiguous. The CDR3 length is 14 residues. Trimming shortened V by 3 bases and J by 5 bases, and 13 bases separated the two germline ends. The V gene's germline CDR1 is MNHNS and CDR2 SASEGT.

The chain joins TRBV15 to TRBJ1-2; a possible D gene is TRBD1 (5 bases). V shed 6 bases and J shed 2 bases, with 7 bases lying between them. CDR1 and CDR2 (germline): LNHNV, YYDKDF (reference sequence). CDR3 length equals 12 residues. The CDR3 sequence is CATRQGNYGYTF. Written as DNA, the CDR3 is TGTGCCACCAGGCAGGGAAACTATGGCTACACCTTC. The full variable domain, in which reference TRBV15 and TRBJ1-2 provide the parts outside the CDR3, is DAMVIQNPRYQVTQFGKPVTLSCSQTLNHNVMYWYQQKSSQAPKLLFHYYDKDFNNEADTPDNFQSRRPNTSFCFLDIRSPGLGDTAMYLCATRQGNYGYTFGSGTRLTVV.

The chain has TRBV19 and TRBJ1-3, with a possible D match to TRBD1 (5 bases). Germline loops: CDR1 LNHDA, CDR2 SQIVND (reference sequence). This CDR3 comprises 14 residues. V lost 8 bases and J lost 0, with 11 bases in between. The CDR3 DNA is TGTGCCAGTCGGGACCCTCGCTCTGGAAACACCATATATTTT. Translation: CASRDPRSGNTIYF.

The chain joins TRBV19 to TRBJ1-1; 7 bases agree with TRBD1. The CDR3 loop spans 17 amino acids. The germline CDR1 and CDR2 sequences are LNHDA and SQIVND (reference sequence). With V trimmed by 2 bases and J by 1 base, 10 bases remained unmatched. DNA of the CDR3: TGTGCCAGTAGTATAAGGGTCAGGGGGGGGAAGAACACTGAAGCTTTCTTT. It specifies CASSIRVRGGKNTEAFF.

Here the CDR3 DNA reads TGTGCCAGCAGCTTTCGACTAGCCCACACAGATACGCAGTATTTT. Translation gives CASSFRLAHTDTQYF. V is TRBV7-2 and J is TRBJ2-3; TRBD2 matches 7 bases. The germline V gene has CDR1 SGHTA and CDR2 FQGNSA. Trimming removed 3 bases from V and 2 bases from J; junction bases left unmatched: 5. This CDR3 is built from 15 residues. Complete variable domain (other parts from reference TRBV7-2 and TRBJ2-3): GAGVSQSPSNKVTEKGKDVELRCDPISGHTALYWYRQSLGQGLEFLIYFQGNSAPDKSGLPSDRFSAERTGGSVSTLTIQRTQQEDSAVYLCASSFRLAHTDTQYFGPGTRLTVL.

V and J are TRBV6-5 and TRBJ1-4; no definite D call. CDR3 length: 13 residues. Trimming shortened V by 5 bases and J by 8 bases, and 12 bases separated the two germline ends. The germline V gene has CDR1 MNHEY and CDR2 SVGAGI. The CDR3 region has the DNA TGTGCCAGCAGTCGCCAGGAGCGAGAAAAACTGTTTTTT. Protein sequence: CASSRQEREKLFF.

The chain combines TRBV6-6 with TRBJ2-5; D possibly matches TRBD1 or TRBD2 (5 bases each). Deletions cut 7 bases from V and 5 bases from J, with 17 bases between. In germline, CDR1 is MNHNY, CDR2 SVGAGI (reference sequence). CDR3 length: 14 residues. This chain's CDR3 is CASTHTRDDETQYF. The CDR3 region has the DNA TGTGCCAGCACCCATACACGGGACGACGAGACCCAGTACTTC.

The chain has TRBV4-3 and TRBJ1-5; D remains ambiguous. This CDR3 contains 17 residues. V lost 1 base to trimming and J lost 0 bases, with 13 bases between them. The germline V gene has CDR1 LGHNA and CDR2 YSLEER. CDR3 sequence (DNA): TGCGCCAGCAGCCAAGTCGCCGTGGTAAATAGCAATCAGCCCCAGCATTTT. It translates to CASSQVAVVNSNQPQHF.

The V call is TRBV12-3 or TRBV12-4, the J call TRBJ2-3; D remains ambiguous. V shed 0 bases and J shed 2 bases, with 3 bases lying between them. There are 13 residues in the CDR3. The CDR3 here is CASSLAYTDTQYF. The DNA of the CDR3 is TGTGCCAGCAGTTTAGCTTACACAGATACGCAGTATTTT.

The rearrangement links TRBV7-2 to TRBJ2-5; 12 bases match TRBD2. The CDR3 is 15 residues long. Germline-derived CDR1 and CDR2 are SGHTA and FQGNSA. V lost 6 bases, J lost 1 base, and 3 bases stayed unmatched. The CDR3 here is CASRSSGGAQETQYF. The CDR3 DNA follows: TGTGCCAGCAGATCTAGCGGGGGGGCCCAAGAGACCCAGTACTTC.

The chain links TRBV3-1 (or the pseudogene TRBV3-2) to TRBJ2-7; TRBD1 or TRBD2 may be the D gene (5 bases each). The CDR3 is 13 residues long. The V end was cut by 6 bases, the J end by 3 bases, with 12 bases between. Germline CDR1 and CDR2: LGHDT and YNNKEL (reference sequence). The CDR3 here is CASRLGGSYEQYF. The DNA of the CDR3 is TGTGCCAGCAGGCTTGGGGGTAGCTACGAGCAGTACTTC.

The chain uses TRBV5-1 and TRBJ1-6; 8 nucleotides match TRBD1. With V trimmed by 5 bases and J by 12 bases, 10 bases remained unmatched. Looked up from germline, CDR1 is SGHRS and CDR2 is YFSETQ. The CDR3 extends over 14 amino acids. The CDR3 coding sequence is TGCGCCAGCAGGGATCCGGGACAGGATAAACCCCTCCACTTT. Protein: CASRDPGQDKPLHF.

CDR3 region: CASSLWRDYEQYF. The CDR3, as DNA: TGTGCCAGCAGTTTATGGCGGGACTACGAGCAGTACTTC. This chain uses TRBV27 with TRBJ2-7; possibly TRBD2 for D (6 bases). Germline V gives CDR1 MNHEY, CDR2 SMNVEV (reference sequence). This CDR3 contains 13 residues. V gave up 1 base and J gave up 3 bases, with 7 bases separating them.

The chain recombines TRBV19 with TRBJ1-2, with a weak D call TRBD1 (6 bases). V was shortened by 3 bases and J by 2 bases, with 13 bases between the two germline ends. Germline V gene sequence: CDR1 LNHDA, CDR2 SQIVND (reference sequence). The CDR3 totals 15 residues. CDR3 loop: CASSIGKGGNYGYTF. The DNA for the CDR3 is TGTGCCAGTAGTATCGGTAAAGGGGGGAACTATGGCTACACCTTC.

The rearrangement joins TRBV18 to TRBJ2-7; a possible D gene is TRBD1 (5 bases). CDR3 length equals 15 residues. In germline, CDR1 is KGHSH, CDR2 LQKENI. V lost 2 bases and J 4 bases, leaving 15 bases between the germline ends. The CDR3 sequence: CASSPSRQGAYEQYF. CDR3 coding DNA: TGTGCCAGCTCACCATCGAGACAAGGGGCTTACGAGCAGTACTTC.

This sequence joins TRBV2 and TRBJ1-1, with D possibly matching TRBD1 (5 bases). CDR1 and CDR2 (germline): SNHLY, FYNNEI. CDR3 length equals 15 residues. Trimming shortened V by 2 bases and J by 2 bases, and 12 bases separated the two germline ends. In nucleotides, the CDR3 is TGTGCCAGCAGTGAACGGGGGAGTACAAACACTGAAGCTTTCTTT. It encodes CASSERGSTNTEAFF.

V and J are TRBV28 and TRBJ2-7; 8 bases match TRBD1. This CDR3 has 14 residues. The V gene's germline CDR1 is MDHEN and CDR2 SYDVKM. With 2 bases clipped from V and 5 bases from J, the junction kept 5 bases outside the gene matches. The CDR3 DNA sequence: TGTGCCAGCAGTTTAATCAGGGGGCCGAACGAGCAGTACTTC. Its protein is CASSLIRGPNEQYF.

Written as DNA, the CDR3 is TGTGCCAGTAGTCTGGGCCTGACCCAGAACACTGAAGCTTTCTTT. Encoded protein: CASSLGLTQNTEAFF. The chain employs TRBV19 and TRBJ1-1; D uncertain. Trimming took off 5 bases at V and 1 base at J, with 14 bases between the two ends. The CDR3 spans 15 residues. Per the germline V gene, CDR1 is LNHDA and CDR2 is SQIVND (reference sequence).